This entry features one T cell receptor (beta chain) sequence. Germline CDR1 is LGHNA and CDR2 is YSLEER. V lost 0 bases, J lost 8 bases, and 25 bases lay in between. This CDR3 has 19 residues. These data belong to a study of T cell changes during pregnancy in multiple sclerosis. This table comes from immunoSEQ multiplex PCR, and its TCRdb copy is limited to in-frame clones, with some not included. The sample contains more than 55,000 clones, 90% to 95% of which appear only once. The source is a female donor with multiple sclerosis, enrolled in a pregnancy study. J is TRBJ1-4 and V is TRBV4-3; D is ambiguous. The sample consisted of peripheral blood, taken in the third trimester of pregnancy. The CDR3 protein is CASSQDWRGKEGPGEKLFF. The CDR3 nucleotides are TGCGCCAGCAGCCAAGATTGGAGAGGGAAGGAGGGCCCTGGGGAAAAACTGTTTTTT.